The T cell receptor (beta chain) under discussion was sequenced for a study of identical twins. Study-wide findings and caveats: With monozygotic twins, out-of-frame TCR alpha sharing exceeded what models estimated.

The V gene's germline CDR1 is SGHKS and CDR2 YYEKEE (reference sequence). V lost 0 bases and J 4 bases, leaving 17 bases between the germline ends. The CDR3 covers 17 residues. This clonotype was picked up a small number of times. The antigen remains unidentified. It was template switching that added a universal primer site, and there were unique molecular identifiers on the cDNA. MiXCR, run by TCRdb on the 5' RACE reads, gives a single entry per CDR3 protein. Of roughly 690,000 distinct CDR3 sequences in the sample, 6% to 6.5% were seen once. This sequence was found in a man aged 18 to 30 in good health. The material sequenced was naive T cells sorted from blood. The V gene is TRBV5-5, the J gene TRBJ2-1; perhaps TRBD1 as D (6 bases). CDR3 in amino acids: CASSLALLDSVYNEQFF. The CDR3 DNA reads TGTGCCAGCAGCTTGGCCTTACTGGACAGCGTATACAATGAGCAGTTCTTC. Full variable domain (outside the CDR3, taken from reference TRBV5-5 and TRBJ2-1): DAGVTQSPTHLIKTRGQQVTLRCSPISGHKSVSWYQQVLGQGPQFIFQYYEKEERGRGNFPDRFSARQFPNYSSELNVNALLLGDSALYLCASSLALLDSVYNEQFFGPGTRLTVL.